This T cell receptor beta chain was identified in a study of blood T cell repertoires in COVID-19. On the study more broadly: COVID-19 samples, acute and convalescent, were from the United States, Italy and Spain. T cells, B-cell-depleted T cells, or PBMCs provided the cDNA or gDNA that served as material.

In the study's own analysis: From reference gene primer amplification, estimates of nucleated cell counts were derived. Profiling relied on immunoSEQ multiplex PCR, and the TCRdb table lists in-frame clones only, not all of them. V, J and clone size were drawn from that table, and D and trimming were deduced from the DNA. The table has 35,000 to 50,000 clones, around 90% seen once. This clone appeared a single time. J gave up 0 bases and V 0 bases, and 6 bases lay outside the gene matches. CDR1 is SGHRS, CDR2 YFSETQ, per germline. CDR3 length: 17 amino acids. Input material: peripheral blood. The sequence came from a human donor in a cohort sampled during active COVID-19. This sequence joins TRBV5-1 and TRBJ2-1; 7 bases match TRBD2. The CDR3, as DNA: TGCGCCAGCAGCTTGGCCGGGCTAGCGGACTCCTACAATGAGCAGTTCTTC. Its translation: CASSLAGLADSYNEQFF.